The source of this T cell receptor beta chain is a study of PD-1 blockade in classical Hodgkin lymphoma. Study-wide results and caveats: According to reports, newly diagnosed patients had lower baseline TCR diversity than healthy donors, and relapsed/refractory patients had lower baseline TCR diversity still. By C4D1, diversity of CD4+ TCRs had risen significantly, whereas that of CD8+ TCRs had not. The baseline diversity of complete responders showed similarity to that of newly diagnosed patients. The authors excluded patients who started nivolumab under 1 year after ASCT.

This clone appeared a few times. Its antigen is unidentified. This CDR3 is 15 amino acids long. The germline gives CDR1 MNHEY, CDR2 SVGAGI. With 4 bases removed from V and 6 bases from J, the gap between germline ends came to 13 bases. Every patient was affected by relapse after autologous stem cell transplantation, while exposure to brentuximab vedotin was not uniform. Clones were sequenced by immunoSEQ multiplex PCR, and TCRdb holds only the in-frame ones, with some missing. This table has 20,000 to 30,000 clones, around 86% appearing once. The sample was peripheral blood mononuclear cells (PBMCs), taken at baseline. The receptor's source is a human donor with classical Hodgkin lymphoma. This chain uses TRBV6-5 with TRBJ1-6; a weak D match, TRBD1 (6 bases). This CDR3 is CASSFSGVPNSPLHF. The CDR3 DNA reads TGTGCCAGCAGTTTCTCAGGGGTCCCTAATTCACCCCTCCACTTT.